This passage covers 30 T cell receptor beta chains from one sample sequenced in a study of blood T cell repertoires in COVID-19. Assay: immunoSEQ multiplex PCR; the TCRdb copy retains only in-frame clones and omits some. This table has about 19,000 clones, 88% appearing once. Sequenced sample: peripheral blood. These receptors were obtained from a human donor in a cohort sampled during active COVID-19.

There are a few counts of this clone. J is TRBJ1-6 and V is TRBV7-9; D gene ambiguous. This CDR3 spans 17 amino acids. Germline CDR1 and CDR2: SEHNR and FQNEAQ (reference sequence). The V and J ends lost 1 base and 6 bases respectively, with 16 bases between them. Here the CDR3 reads CASSLEQMAGANSPLHF. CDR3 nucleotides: TGTGCCAGCAGCTTAGAACAGATGGCAGGCGCTAATTCACCCCTCCACTTT.

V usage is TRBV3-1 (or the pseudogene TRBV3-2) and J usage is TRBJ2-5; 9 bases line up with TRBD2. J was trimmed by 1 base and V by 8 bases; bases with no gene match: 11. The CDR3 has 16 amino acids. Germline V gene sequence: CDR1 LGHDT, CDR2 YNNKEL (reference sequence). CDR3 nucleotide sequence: TGTGCCAGCGCCCTCCGGGGTAGCGGGGGCCAAGAGACCCAGTACTTC. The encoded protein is CASALRGSGGQETQYF.

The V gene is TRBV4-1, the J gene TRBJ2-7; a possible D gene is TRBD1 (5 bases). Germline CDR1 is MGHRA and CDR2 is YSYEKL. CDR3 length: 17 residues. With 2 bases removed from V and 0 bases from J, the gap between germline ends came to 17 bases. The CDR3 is CASSQKSGPLSSYEQYF. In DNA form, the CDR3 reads TGCGCCAGCAGCCAAAAGTCAGGGCCCTTAAGCTCCTACGAGCAGTACTTC.

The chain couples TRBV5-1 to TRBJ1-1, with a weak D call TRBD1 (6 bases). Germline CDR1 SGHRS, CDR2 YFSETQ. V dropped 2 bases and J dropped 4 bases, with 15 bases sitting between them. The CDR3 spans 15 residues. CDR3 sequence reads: CASSFRDKSFTEAFF. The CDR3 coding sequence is TGCGCCAGCAGCTTCCGGGACAAATCTTTCACTGAAGCTTTCTTT.

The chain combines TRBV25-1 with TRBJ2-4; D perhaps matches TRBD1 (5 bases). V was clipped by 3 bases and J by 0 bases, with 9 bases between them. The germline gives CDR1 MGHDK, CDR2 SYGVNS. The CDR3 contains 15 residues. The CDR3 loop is CASSEADRAKNIQYF. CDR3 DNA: TGTGCCAGCAGTGAGGCTGACAGAGCCAAAAACATTCAGTACTTC.

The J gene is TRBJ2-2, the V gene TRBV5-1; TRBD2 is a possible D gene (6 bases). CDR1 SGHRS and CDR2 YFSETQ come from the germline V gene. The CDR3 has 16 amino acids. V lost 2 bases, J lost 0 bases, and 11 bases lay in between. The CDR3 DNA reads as TGCGCCAGCAGCTTTCAGGGACTTGCGAACACCGGGGAGCTGTTTTTT. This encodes CASSFQGLANTGELFF.

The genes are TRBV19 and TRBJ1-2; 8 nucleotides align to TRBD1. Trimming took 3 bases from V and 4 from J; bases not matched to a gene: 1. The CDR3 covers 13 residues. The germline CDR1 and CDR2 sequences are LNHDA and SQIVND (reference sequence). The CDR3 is CASSIGQGYGYTF. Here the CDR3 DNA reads TGTGCCAGTAGTATCGGACAGGGCTATGGCTACACCTTC.

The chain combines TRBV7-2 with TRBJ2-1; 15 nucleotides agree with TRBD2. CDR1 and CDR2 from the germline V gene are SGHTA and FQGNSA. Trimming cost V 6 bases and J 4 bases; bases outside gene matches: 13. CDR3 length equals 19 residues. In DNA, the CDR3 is TGTGCCAGCAGACTGGGACTAGCGGGGGGAAGCTCGTTTTACAATGAGCAGTTCTTC. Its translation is CASRLGLAGGSSFYNEQFF. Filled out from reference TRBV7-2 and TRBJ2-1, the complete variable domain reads GAGVSQSPSNKVTEKGKDVELRCDPISGHTALYWYRQSLGQGLEFLIYFQGNSAPDKSGLPSDRFSAERTGGSVSTLTIQRTQQEDSAVYLCASRLGLAGGSSFYNEQFFGPGTRLTVL.

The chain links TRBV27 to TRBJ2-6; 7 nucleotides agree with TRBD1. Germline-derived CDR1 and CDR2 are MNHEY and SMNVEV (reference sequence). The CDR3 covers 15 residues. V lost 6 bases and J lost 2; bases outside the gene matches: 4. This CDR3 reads CASRIGTAGANVLTF. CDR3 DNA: TGTGCCAGCAGGATCGGGACAGCTGGGGCCAACGTCCTGACTTTC.

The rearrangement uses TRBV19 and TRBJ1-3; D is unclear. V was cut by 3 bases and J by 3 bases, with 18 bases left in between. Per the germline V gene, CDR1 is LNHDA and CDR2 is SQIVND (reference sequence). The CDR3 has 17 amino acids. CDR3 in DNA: TGTGCCAGTAGTATTCTGTTCAGGATACCGGTTGGAAACACCATATATTTT. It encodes CASSILFRIPVGNTIYF.

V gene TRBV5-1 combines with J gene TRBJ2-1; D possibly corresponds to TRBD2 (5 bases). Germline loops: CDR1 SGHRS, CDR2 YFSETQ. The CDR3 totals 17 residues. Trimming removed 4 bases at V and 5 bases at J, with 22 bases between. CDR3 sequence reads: CASSMDSVAGLDNEQFF. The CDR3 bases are TGCGCCAGCAGCATGGATAGCGTTGCGGGCCTTGACAATGAGCAGTTCTTC.

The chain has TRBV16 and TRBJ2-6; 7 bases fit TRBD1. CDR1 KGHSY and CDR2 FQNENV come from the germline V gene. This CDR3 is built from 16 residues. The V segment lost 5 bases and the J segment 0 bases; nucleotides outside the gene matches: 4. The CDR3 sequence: CASSSSGGSGANVLTF. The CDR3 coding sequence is TGTGCCAGCAGCTCTTCAGGGGGCTCTGGGGCCAACGTCCTGACTTTC.

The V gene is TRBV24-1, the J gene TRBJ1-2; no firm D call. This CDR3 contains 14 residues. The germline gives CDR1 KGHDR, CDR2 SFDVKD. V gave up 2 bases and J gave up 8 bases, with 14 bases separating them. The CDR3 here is CATSDSRRLGGYTF. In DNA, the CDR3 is TGTGCCACCAGTGATTCTAGGCGCCTTGGGGGCTACACCTTC.

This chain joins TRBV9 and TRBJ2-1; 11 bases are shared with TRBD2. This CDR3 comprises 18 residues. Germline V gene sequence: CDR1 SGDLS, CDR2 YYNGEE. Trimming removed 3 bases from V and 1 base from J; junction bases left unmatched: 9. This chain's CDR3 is CASSAPISGGASYNEQFF. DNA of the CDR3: TGTGCCAGCAGCGCCCCCATTAGCGGGGGGGCTTCCTACAATGAGCAGTTCTTC.

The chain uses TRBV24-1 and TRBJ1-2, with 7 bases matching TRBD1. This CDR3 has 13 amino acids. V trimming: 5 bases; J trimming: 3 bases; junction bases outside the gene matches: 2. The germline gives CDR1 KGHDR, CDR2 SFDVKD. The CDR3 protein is CATSAGTDYGYTF. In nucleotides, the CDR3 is TGTGCCACCAGTGCTGGGACAGACTATGGCTACACCTTC.

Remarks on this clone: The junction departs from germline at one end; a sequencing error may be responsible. CDR3 sequence reads: CASSCRNRGAVF. DNA of the CDR3: TGTGCCAGCAGCTGTAGGAACCGGGGAGCTGTTTTT. The genes are TRBV5-4 and TRBJ2-2; D may be TRBD2 (5 bases). The CDR3 has 12 residues. Germline-derived CDR1 and CDR2 are SGHNT and YYREEE (reference sequence).

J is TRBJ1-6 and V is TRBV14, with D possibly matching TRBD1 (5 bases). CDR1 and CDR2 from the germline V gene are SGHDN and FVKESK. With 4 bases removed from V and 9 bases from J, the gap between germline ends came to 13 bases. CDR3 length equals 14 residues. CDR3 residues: CASSRALGGSPLHF. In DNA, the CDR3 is TGTGCCAGCAGCCGAGCATTGGGGGGTTCACCCCTCCACTTT. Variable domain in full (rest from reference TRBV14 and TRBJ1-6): EAGVTQFPSHSVIEKGQTVTLRCDPISGHDNLYWYRRVMGKEIKFLLHFVKESKQDESGMPNNRFLAERTGGTYSTLKVQPAELEDSGVYFCASSRALGGSPLHFGNGTRLTVT.

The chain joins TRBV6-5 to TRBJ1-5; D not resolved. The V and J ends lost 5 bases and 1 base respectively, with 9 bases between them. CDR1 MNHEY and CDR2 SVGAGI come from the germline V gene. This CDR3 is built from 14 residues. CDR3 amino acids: CASSIYHSNQPQHF. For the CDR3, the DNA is TGTGCCAGCAGTATCTACCACAGCAATCAGCCCCAGCATTTT.

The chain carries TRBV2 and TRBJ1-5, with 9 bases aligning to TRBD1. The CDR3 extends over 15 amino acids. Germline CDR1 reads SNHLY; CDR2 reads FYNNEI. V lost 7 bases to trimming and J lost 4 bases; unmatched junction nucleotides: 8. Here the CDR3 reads CASTTDRGSNQPQHF. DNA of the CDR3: TGTGCCAGCACCACGGACAGGGGAAGTAATCAGCCCCAGCATTTT.

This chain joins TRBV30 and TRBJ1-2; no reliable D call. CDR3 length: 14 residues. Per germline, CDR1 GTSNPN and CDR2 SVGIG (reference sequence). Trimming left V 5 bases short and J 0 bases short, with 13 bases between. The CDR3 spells CAWVQKSANYGYTF. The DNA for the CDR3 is TGTGCCTGGGTACAGAAGTCGGCTAACTATGGCTACACCTTC.

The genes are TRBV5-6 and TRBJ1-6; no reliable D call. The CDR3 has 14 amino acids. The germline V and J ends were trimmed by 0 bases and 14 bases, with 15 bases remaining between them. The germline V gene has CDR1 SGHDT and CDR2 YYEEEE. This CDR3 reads CASSLGSSEFTLHF. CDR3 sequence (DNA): TGTGCCAGCAGCTTGGGTAGTTCCGAATTCACCCTCCACTTT.

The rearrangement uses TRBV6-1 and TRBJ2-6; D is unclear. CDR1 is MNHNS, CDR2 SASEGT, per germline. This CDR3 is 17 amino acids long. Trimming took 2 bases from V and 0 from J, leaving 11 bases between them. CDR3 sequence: CASSENWSSSGANVLTF. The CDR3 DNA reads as TGTGCCAGCAGTGAAAATTGGAGTTCCTCTGGGGCCAACGTCCTGACTTTC.

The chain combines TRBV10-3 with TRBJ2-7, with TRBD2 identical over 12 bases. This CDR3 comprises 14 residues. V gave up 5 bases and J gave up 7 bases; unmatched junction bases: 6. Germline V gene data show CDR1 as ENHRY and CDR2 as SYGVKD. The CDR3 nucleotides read TGTGCCATCAGTCCGGGACTAGCGGGTCAGGAGCAGTACTTC. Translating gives CAISPGLAGQEQYF.

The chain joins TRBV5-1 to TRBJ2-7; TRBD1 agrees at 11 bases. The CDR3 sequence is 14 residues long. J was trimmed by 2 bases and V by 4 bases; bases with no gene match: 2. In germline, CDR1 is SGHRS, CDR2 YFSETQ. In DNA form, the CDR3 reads TGCGCCAGCAGCAGGGGACAGGGGGCCTACGAGCAGTACTTC. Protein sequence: CASSRGQGAYEQYF.

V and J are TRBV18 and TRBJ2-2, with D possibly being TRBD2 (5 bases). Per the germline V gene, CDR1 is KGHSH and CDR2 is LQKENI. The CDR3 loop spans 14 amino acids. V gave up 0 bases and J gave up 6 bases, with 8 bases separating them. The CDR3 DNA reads TGTGCCAGCTCACCACCGGTCGGGGCCGGGGAGCTGTTTTTT. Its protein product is CASSPPVGAGELFF.

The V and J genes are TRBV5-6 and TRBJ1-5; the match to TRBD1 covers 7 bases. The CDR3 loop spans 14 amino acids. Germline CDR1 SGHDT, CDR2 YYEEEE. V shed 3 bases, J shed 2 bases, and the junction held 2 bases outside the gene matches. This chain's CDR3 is CASSSGTGNQPQHF. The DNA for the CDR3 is TGTGCCAGCAGCTCAGGGACAGGCAATCAGCCCCAGCATTTT.

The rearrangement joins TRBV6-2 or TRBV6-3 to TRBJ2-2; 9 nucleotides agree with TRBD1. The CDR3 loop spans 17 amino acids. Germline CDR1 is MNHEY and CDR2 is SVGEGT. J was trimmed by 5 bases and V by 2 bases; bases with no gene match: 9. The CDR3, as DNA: TGTGCCAGCAGTTACCCCTGGGGGACAGGGACGACCGGGGAGCTGTTTTTT. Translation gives CASSYPWGTGTTGELFF.

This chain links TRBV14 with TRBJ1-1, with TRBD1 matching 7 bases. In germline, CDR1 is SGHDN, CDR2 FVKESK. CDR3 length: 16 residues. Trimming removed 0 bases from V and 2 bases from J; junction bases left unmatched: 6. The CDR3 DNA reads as TGTGCCAGCAGCCAAGATACTTGGACAGGAAACACTGAAGCTTTCTTT. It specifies CASSQDTWTGNTEAFF.

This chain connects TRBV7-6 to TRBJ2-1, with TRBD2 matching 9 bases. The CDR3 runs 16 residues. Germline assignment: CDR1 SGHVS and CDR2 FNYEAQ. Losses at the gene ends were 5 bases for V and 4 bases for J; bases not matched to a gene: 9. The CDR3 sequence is CASSLEGSGGYNEQFF. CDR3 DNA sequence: TGTGCCAGCAGCCTGGAGGGTAGCGGGGGATACAATGAGCAGTTCTTC.

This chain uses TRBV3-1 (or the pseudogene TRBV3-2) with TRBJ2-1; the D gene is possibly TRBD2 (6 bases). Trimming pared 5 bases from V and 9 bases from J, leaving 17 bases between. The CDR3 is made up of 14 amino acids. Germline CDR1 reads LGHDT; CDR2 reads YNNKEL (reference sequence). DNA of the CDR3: TGTGCCAGCAGCGAGGCGGGGTCCGTGGTTGAGCAGTTCTTC. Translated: CASSEAGSVVEQFF.